This T cell receptor beta chain was captured by sequencing in a study of T cell repertoires in cytomegalovirus infection. Background on the study: Evidence of both CMV infection and a matching HLA type came from public TCR beta signatures. Study-wide results and caveats: CMV carriers having the relevant HLA were flagged by cumulative public TCR beta family frequency.

This clonotype was observed many times. The target antigen is unknown. Via MiXCR, TCRdb re-called the reads, giving one row per CDR3 protein. The sample lists 450,000 to 600,000 distinct CDR3 sequences; around 35% were seen once. Trimming removed 3 bases from V and 2 bases from J, with 16 bases in between. The CDR3 is 17 residues long. Germline CDR1 reads SGHVS; CDR2 reads FQNEAQ. This receptor was identified in a human donor in good health (CMV status not recorded). Some clones in this sample may be carry-over from other donors' samples. The specimen was cultured PBMCs, collected from culture after CMV antigen stimulation. The chain combines TRBV7-8 with TRBJ2-2; D may be TRBD2 (7 bases). CDR3 protein: CASSFPAGARNTGELFF. CDR3 in DNA: TGTGCCAGCAGCTTCCCGGCGGGGGCTCGAAACACCGGGGAGCTGTTTTTT.